One and the same sample provided the 15 T cell receptor beta chains below, sequenced in a study of T-cell reconstitution after alpha-beta-depleted transplantation in children. The library targeted TCRbeta and was prepared with unique molecular identifiers. One entry per CDR3 protein results from TCRdb running MiXCR on the PCR reads. The sample comprises 640,000 or so distinct CDR3 sequences, 16% of which are singletons, and 0.8% to 1.1% rests with the top ten. The sequences come from PBMCs from the stem cell graft donor, collected from the stem cell graft. All receptors come from a human donor who donated a stem cell graft to a child with acute myeloid leukemia.

This chain uses TRBV29-1 with TRBJ2-3; 7 bases are shared with TRBD2. J lost 4 bases, V lost 5 bases, and 6 bases had no gene match. Germline V gene data show CDR1 as SQVTM and CDR2 as ANQGSEA. There are 13 residues in the CDR3. In DNA, the CDR3 is TGCAGCGTTATTGGGGGGGGGGCAGATACGCAGTATTTT. This sequence encodes CSVIGGGADTQYF.

This clonotype has at least ten counts. The rearrangement uses TRBV20-1 and TRBJ2-1; TRBD2 matches at 7 bases. This CDR3 comprises 10 residues. CDR1 is DFQATT and CDR2 is SNEGSKA in the germline V gene (reference sequence). CDR3 in DNA: TGCAGGGGGGGGAGGAATGAGCAGTTCTTC. Translation: CRGGRNEQFF.

The chain carries TRBV12-3 or TRBV12-4 and TRBJ2-5; D may be TRBD1 (5 bases). The CDR3 spans 13 residues. V lost 6 bases and J lost 4, with 12 bases in between. The CDR3 DNA follows: TGTGCCAGCAGCCCAGACAGTACAGAGACCCAGTACTTC. Protein product: CASSPDSTETQYF.

This clonotype was recorded at least ten times. The V call is TRBV12-3 or TRBV12-4, the J call TRBJ1-5; D perhaps matches TRBD1 (5 bases). V was cut by 0 bases and J by 9 bases, with 9 bases left in between. CDR3 length: 13 residues. CDR3 in DNA: TGTGCCAGCAGTTTAGCGGGGACGGGGCCCCAGCATTTT. It codes for CASSLAGTGPQHF.

V gene TRBV5-1 combines with J gene TRBJ1-4, with unresolved D. V was cut by 0 bases and J by 6 bases, with 9 bases left in between. Germline V gives CDR1 SGHRS, CDR2 YFSETQ. The CDR3 consists of 14 residues. The CDR3: CASSLGEPYEKLFF. In DNA, the CDR3 is TGCGCCAGCAGCTTGGGGGAGCCGTATGAAAAACTGTTTTTT. The variable domain in full, completed from reference TRBV5-1 and TRBJ1-4, reads KAGVTQTPRYLIKTRGQQVTLSCSPISGHRSVSWYQQTPGQGLQFLFEYFSETQRNKGNFPGRFSGRQFSNSRSEMNVSTLELGDSALYLCASSLGEPYEKLFFGSGTQLSVL.

The V call is TRBV4-3, the J call TRBJ1-1; a possible D gene is TRBD1 (6 bases). The V and J ends lost 0 bases and 9 bases respectively, with 11 bases between them. Germline-derived CDR1 and CDR2 are LGHNA and YSLEER. The CDR3 covers 13 residues. The CDR3, as DNA: TGCGCCAGCAGCCAAGATTTCCGGGGGCAAGCTTTCTTT. Translated: CASSQDFRGQAFF.

This clonotype was seen many times. This rearrangement joins TRBV7-2 to TRBJ2-1; D possibly uses TRBD1 or TRBD2 (5 bases each). CDR3 length: 16 residues. V lost 0 bases, J lost 5 bases, and 14 bases lay in between. The germline CDR1 and CDR2 sequences are SGHTA and FQGNSA. The CDR3: CASSLAPGPIDNEQFF. CDR3 coding DNA: TGTGCCAGCAGCTTAGCCCCGGGACCTATCGACAATGAGCAGTTCTTC.

This clonotype came up a few times. Here the CDR3 reads CASSPRAGTNTGELFF. DNA for the CDR3: TGCGCCAGCAGCCCTCGTGCAGGGACGAACACCGGGGAGCTGTTTTTT. The chain recombines TRBV5-1 with TRBJ2-2, with D possibly being TRBD1 (5 bases). The V end was cut by 4 bases, the J end by 0 bases, with 13 bases between. The CDR3 is 16 amino acids. Germline V gene sequence: CDR1 SGHRS, CDR2 YFSETQ.

The chain links TRBV20-1 to TRBJ1-4; D unresolved. Trimming removed 6 bases from V and 4 bases from J, with 3 bases in between. The CDR3 is 10 amino acids. Per the germline V gene, CDR1 is DFQATT and CDR2 is SNEGSKA (reference sequence). The CDR3 sequence: CSARNEKLFF. The CDR3 coding sequence is TGCAGTGCCCGTAATGAAAAACTGTTTTTT.

This clonotype has just a few counts. The gene calls are TRBV7-2 and TRBJ2-5; no clear D gene. V shed 5 bases and J shed 0 bases, with 10 bases lying between them. The CDR3 consists of 14 residues. Germline CDR1 is SGHTA and CDR2 is FQGNSA. CDR3 sequence reads: CASSPRGNQETQYF. The CDR3 DNA sequence: TGTGCCAGCAGCCCTCGTGGGAACCAAGAGACCCAGTACTTC.

This clonotype was observed at least ten times. V is TRBV6-5 and J is TRBJ1-3; D unresolved. This CDR3 has 15 amino acids. Per germline, CDR1 MNHEY and CDR2 SVGAGI. V was cut by 2 bases and J by 7 bases, with 15 bases left in between. As DNA, the CDR3 is TGTGCCAGCAGTTACAGTCAGGCCCCGACGAACACCATATATTTT. Translating it yields CASSYSQAPTNTIYF.

Many counts were recorded for this clonotype. This chain connects TRBV29-1 to TRBJ1-1; 9 bases match TRBD1. The length of the CDR3 is 14 residues. Germline V lookup: CDR1 SQVTM, CDR2 ANQGSEA. V shed 7 bases and J 2 bases; nucleotides not matched to a gene: 8. CDR3 DNA sequence: TGCAGCGCACCTCCGGGACAGGGTAACACTGAAGCTTTCTTT. It codes for CSAPPGQGNTEAFF.

This clonotype was counted only a few times. V and J are TRBV4-3 and TRBJ2-7; the match to TRBD1 covers 8 bases. V dropped 0 bases and J dropped 4; count of bases not matched to a gene: 5. CDR1 is LGHNA, CDR2 YSLEER, per germline. This CDR3 is 15 amino acids long. The CDR3 protein is CASSQERNRGYEQYF. CDR3 in DNA: TGCGCCAGCAGCCAAGAACGAAACAGGGGGTACGAGCAGTACTTC.

This rearrangement joins TRBV7-2 to TRBJ2-2, with D possibly called TRBD1 or TRBD2 (5 bases each). The CDR3 length is 16 residues. V lost 5 bases, J lost 4 bases, and 17 bases lay in between. Germline loops: CDR1 SGHTA, CDR2 FQGNSA. The CDR3 region is CASSPPRGAGTGELFF. CDR3 DNA: TGTGCCAGCAGCCCCCCGAGGGGAGCCGGCACCGGGGAGCTGTTTTTT.

In its sample, this clonotype was seen many times. The gene calls are TRBV12-3 or TRBV12-4 and TRBJ2-1, with 7 nucleotides matching TRBD1. There are 14 residues in the CDR3. With 5 bases clipped from V and 7 bases from J, the junction kept 8 bases outside the gene matches. The CDR3 sequence is CASSLTTRGNEQFF. In DNA, the CDR3 is TGTGCCAGCAGTCTTACGACCAGGGGGAATGAGCAGTTCTTC.